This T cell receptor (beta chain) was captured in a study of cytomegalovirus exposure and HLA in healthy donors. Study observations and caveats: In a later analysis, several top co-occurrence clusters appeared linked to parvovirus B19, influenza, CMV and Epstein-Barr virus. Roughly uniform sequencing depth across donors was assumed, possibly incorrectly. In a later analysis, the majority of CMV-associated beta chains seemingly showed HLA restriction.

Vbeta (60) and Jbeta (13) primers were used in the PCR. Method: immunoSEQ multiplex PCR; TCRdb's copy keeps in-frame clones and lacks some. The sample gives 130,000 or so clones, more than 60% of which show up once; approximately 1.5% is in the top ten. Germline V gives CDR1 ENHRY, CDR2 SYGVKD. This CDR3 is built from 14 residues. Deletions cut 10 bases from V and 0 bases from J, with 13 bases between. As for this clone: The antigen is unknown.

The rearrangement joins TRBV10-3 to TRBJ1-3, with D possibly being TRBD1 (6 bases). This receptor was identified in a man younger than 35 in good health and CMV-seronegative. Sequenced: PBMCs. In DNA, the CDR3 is TGTGCCACTCTCGGACAGAGCTCTGGAAACACCATATATTTT. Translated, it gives CATLGQSSGNTIYF.